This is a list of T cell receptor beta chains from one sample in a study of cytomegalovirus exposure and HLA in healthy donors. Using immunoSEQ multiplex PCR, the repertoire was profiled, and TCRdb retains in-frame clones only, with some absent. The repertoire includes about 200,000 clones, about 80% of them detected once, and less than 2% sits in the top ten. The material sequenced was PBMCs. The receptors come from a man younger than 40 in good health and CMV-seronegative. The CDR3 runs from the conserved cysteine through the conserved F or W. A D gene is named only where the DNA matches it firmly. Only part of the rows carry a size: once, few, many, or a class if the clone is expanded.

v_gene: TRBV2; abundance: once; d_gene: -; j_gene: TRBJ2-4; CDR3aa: CASSEVLGQQYF; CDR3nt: TGTGCCAGCAGTGAAGTTCTAGGACAACAGTACTTC
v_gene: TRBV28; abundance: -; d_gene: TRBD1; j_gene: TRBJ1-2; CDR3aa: CASSDGTGRDGYTF; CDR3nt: TGTGCCAGCAGTGACGGGACAGGGAGGGATGGCTACACCTTC
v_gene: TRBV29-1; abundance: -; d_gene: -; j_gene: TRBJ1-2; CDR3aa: CSVEPREDGYTF; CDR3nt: TGCAGCGTTGAACCCCGTGAGGATGGCTACACCTTC
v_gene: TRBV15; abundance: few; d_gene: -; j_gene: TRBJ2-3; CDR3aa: CATRTPRGLNTDTQYF; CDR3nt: TGTGCCACCAGGACACCGCGGGGACTTAACACAGATACGCAGTATTTT
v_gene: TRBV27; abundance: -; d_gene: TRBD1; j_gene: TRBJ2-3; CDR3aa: CASSYYYRDRADTQYF; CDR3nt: TGTGCCAGCAGTTACTACTACCGGGACAGGGCAGATACGCAGTATTTT
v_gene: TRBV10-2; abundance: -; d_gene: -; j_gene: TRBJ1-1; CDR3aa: CASRRDFEAFF; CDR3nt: TGCGCCAGCAGGCGGGACTTTGAAGCTTTCTTT
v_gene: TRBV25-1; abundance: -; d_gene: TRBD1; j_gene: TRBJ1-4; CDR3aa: CASSEPGQTLVELFF; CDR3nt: TGTGCCAGCAGTGAACCGGGACAGACCTTAGTGGAACTGTTTTTT
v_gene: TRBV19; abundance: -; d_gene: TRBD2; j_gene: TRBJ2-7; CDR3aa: CASSNPGRPSSYEQYF; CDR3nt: TGTGCCAGTAGTAACCCCGGGAGGCCAAGCTCCTACGAGCAGTACTTC
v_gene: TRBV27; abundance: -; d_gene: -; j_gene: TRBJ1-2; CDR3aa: CASSPLHRVNYGYTF; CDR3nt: TGTGCCAGCAGTCCTCTTCACAGAGTTAACTATGGCTACACCTTC
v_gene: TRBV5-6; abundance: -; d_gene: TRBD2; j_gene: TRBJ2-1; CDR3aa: CASSGAGLARNEQFF; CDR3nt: TGTGCCAGCAGCGGAGCGGGACTAGCGCGCAATGAGCAGTTCTTC
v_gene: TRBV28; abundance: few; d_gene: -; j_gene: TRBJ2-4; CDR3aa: CASSAPQGLSGIQYF; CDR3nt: TGTGCCAGCAGCGCGCCTCAGGGACTTTCGGGCATTCAGTACTTC
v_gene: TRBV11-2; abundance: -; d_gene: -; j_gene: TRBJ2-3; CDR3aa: CASSLHRDSSTDTQYF; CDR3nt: TGTGCCAGCAGCTTACACCGGGACTCGAGCACAGATACGCAGTATTTT
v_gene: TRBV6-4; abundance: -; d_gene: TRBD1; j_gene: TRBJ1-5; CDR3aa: CASSEGQGAASQPQHF; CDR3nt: TGTGCCAGCAGCGAAGGACAGGGGGCCGCTAGTCAGCCCCAGCATTTT
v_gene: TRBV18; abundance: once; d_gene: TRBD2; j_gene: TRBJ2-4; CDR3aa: CASSPAGAGGKNIQYF; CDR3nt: TGTGCCAGCTCACCTGCCGGGGCGGGAGGCAAAAACATTCAGTACTTC
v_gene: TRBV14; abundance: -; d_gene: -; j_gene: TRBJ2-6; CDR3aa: CASSQDFVEEGHNSGANVLTF; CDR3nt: TGTGCCAGCAGCCAAGATTTTGTGGAGGAGGGCCATAACTCTGGGGCCAACGTCCTGACTTTC
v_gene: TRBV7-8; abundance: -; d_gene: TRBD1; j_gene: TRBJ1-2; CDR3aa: CASSLGRGQGYYGYTF; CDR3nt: TGTGCCAGCAGCTTAGGAAGGGGACAGGGATACTATGGCTACACCTTC
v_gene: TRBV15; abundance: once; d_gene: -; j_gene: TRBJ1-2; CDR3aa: CATSRRGGSNYGYTF; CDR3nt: TGTGCCACCAGCAGACGAGGTGGGTCAAACTATGGCTACACCTTC
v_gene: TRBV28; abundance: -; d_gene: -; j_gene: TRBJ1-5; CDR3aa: CASSTAPTVSNQPQHF; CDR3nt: TGTGCCAGCAGCACAGCCCCGACAGTTAGCAATCAGCCCCAGCATTTT
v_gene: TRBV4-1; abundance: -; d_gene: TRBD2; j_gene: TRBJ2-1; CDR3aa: CASRPLKVAGSEQFF; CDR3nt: TGCGCCAGCAGACCATTAAAGGTAGCGGGAAGTGAGCAGTTCTTC
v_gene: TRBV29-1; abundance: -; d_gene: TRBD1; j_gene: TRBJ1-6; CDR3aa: CAAGTGESYNSPLHF; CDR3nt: TGCGCCGCCGGGACAGGGGAATCCTATAATTCACCCCTCCACTTT
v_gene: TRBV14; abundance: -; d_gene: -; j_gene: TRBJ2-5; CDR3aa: CASSLRGSQETQYF; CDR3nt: TGTGCCAGCAGCCTCCGAGGGAGTCAAGAGACCCAGTACTTC
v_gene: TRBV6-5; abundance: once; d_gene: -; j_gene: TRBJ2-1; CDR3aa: CASSYGGTLGSNEQFF; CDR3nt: TGTGCCAGCAGTTACGGGGGGACTCTCGGGTCCAATGAGCAGTTCTTC
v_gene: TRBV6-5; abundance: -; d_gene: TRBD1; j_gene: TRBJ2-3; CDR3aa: CASRWTGGSTDTQYF; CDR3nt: TGTGCCAGCAGGTGGACAGGGGGGAGCACAGATACGCAGTATTTT
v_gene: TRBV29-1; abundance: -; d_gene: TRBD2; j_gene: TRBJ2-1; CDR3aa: CSVGLAGDSEQFF; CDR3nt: TGCAGCGTTGGGCTAGCGGGAGATAGTGAGCAGTTCTTC
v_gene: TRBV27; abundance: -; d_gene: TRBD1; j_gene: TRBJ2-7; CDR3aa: CASSRPGQEGEQYF; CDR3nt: TGTGCCAGCAGTAGACCGGGACAGGAGGGCGAGCAGTACTTC
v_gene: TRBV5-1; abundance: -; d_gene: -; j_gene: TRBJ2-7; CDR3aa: CASSLLSEGEQYF; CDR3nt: TGCGCCAGCAGCTTGCTGTCGGAGGGCGAGCAGTACTTC
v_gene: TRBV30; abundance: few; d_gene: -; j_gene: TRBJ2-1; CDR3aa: CAWSVVGGEQFF; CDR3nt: TGTGCCTGGAGTGTCGTGGGAGGTGAGCAGTTCTTC
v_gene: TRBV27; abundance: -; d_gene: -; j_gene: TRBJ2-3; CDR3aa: CASSLLGGGGFTDTQYF; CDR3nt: TGTGCCAGCAGCCTCCTGGGGGGAGGGGGGTTCACAGATACGCAGTATTTT
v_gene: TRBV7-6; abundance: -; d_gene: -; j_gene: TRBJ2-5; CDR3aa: CASSLANREGETQYF; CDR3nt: TGTGCCAGCAGCTTAGCCAACAGGGAGGGAGAGACCCAGTACTTC
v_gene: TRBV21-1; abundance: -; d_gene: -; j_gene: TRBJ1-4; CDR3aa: CASSNVEPDRGRMSGEKLFF; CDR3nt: TGTGCCAGCAGCAACGTTGAACCTGACAGGGGGCGGATGAGTGGAGAAAAACTGTTTTTT
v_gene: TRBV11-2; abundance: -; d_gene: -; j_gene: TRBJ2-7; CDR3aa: CASSRGGAGNIRDF; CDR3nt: TGTGCCAGCAGCAGAGGTGGAGCGGGCAACATCCGGGACTTC
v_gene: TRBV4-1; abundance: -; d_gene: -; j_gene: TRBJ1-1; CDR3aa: CASSLVTGADTEAFF; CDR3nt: TGCGCCAGCAGCCTGGTGACGGGAGCGGACACTGAAGCTTTCTTT
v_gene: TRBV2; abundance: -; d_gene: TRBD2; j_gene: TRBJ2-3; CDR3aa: CARPGTIVGGDTQYF; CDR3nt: TGTGCCCGACCGGGGACTATAGTGGGAGGGGATACGCAGTATTTT
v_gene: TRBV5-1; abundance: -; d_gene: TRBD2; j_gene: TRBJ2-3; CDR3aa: CASYREVGLAADTQYF; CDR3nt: TGCGCCAGCTACCGCGAGGTCGGACTAGCTGCAGATACGCAGTATTTT
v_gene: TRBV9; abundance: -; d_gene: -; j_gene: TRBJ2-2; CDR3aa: CASSVGLNTGELFF; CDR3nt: TGTGCCAGCAGCGTAGGACTAAACACCGGGGAGCTGTTTTTT
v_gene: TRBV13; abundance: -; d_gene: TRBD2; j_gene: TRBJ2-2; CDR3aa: CASSRPAGLAVNTGELFF; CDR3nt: TGTGCCAGCAGCCGACCGGCCGGACTAGCGGTTAACACCGGGGAGCTGTTTTTT
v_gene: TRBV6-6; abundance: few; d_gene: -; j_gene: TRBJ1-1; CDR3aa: CASSYVGQNTEAFF; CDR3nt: TGTGCCAGCAGTTACGTGGGACAAAACACTGAAGCTTTCTTT
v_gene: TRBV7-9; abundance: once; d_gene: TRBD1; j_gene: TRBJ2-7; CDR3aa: CASTTSDRGSSEQYF; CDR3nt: TGTGCCAGCACCACATCGGACAGGGGGTCCTCCGAGCAGTACTTC
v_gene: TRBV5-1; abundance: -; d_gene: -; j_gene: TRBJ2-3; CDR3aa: CASSLYASSTDTQYF; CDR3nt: TGCGCCAGCAGCTTGTACGCCAGTAGCACAGATACGCAGTATTTT
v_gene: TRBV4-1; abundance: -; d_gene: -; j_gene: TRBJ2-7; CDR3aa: CASSQELAESYEQYF; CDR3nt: TGCGCCAGCAGCCAAGAATTAGCGGAATCCTACGAGCAGTACTTC
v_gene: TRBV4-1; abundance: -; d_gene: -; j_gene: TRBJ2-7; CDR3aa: CASSQGAGGRAYEQYF; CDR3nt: TGCGCCAGCAGCCAAGGGGCTGGAGGCCGGGCGTACGAGCAGTACTTC
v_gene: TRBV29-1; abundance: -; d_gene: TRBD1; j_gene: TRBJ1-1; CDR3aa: CSVEGGQINRDTEAFF; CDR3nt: TGCAGCGTTGAAGGGGGACAGATAAATAGAGACACTGAAGCTTTCTTT
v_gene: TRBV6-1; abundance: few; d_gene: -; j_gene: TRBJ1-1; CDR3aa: CASSDLTTDTRAFF; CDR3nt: TGTGCCAGCAGTGACTTAACGACAGACACTCGTGCTTTCTTT
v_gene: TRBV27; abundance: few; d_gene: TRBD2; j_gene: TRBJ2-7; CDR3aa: CASSPSSGSQYEQYF; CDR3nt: TGTGCCAGCAGCCCCTCTAGCGGGAGTCAGTACGAGCAGTACTTC
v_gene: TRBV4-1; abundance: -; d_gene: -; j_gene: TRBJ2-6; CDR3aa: CASSQTPGYGANVLTF; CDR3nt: TGCGCCAGCAGCCAAACTCCAGGGTATGGGGCCAACGTCCTGACTTTC
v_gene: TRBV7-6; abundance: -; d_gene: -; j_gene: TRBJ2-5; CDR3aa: CASSLARGETQYF; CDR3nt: TGTGCCAGCAGCTTAGCCCGGGGGGAGACCCAGTACTTC
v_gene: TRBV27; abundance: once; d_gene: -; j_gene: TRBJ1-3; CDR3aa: CASRRGTGGTDGNTIYF; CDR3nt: TGTGCCAGCAGACGGGGAACGGGGGGAACGGACGGAAACACCATATATTTT
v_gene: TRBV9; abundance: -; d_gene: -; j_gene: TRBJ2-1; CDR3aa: CASSVGGDLYNEQFF; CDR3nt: TGTGCCAGCAGCGTAGGCGGGGATTTATACAATGAGCAGTTCTTC